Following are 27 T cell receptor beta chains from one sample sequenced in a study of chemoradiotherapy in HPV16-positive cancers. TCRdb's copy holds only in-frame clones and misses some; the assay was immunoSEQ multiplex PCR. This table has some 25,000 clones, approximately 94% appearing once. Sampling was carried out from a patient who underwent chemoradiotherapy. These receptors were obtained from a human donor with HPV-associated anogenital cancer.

The CDR3 region is CASSPSRVLDEKLFF. CDR3 bases: TGTGCCAGCAGCCCGTCACGAGTATTGGATGAAAAACTGTTTTTT. This chain uses TRBV11-2 with TRBJ1-4; D is unresolved. The germline V gene has CDR1 SGHAT and CDR2 FQNNGV. V was pared by 5 bases and J by 6 bases, with 16 bases between. CDR3 length equals 15 residues.

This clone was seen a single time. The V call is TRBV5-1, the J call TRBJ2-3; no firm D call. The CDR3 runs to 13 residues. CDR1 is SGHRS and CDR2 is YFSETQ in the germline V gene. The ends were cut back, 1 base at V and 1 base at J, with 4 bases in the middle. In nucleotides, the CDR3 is TGCGCCAGCAGCTTGACAGGCACAGATACGCAGTATTTT. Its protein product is CASSLTGTDTQYF.

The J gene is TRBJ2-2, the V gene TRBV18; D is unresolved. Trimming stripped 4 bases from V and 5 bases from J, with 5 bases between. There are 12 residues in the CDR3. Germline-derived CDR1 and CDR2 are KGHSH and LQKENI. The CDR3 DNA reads TGTGCCAGCTCACTAGCAACCGGGGAGCTGTTTTTT. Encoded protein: CASSLATGELFF.

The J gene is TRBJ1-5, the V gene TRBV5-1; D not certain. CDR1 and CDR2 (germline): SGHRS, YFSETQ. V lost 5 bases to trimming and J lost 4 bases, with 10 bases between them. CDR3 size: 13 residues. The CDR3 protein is CASRAEGNQPQHF. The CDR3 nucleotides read TGCGCCAGCAGGGCGGAGGGAAATCAGCCCCAGCATTTT.

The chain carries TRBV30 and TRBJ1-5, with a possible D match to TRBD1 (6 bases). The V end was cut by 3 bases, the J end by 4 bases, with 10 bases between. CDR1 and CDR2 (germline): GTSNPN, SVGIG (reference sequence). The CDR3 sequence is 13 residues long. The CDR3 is CAWSQQGNQPQHF. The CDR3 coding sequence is TGTGCCTGGAGCCAACAGGGAAATCAGCCCCAGCATTTT.

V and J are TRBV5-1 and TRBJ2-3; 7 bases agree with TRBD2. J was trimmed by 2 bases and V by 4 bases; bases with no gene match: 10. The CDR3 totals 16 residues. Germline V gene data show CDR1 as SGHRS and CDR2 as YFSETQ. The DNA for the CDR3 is TGCGCCAGCAGCCTGGGGGGGGGACTACACACAGATACGCAGTATTTT. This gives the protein CASSLGGGLHTDTQYF.

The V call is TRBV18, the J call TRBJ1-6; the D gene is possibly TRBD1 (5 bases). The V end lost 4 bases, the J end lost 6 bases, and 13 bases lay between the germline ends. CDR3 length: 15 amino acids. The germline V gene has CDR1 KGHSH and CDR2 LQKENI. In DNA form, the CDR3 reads TGTGCCAGCTCACTCTCGGGACCGATTAATTCACCCCTCCACTTT. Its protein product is CASSLSGPINSPLHF. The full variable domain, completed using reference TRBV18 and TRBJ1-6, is NAGVMQNPRHLVRRRGQEARLRCSPMKGHSHVYWYRQLPEEGLKFMVYLQKENIIDESGMPKERFSAEFPKEGPSILRIQQVVRGDSAAYFCASSLSGPINSPLHFGNGTRLTVT.

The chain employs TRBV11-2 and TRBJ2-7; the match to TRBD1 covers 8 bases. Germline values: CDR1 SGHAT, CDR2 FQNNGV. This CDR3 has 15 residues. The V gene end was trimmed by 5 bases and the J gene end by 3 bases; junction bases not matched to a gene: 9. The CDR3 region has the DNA TGTGCCAGCAGCCCTGACAGGGGACAATTCTACGAGCAGTACTTC. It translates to CASSPDRGQFYEQYF. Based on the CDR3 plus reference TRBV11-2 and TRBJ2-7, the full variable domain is EAGVAQSPRYKIIEKRQSVAFWCNPISGHATLYWYQQILGQGPKLLIQFQNNGVVDDSQLPKDRFSAERLKGVDSTLKIQPAKLEDSAVYLCASSPDRGQFYEQYFGPGTRLTVT.

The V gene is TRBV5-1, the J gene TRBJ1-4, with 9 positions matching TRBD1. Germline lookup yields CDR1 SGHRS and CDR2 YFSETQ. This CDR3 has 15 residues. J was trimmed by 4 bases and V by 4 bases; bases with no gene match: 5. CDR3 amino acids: CASSGTGSYNEKLFF. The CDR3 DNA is TGCGCCAGCAGCGGGACAGGGTCTTATAATGAAAAACTGTTTTTT.

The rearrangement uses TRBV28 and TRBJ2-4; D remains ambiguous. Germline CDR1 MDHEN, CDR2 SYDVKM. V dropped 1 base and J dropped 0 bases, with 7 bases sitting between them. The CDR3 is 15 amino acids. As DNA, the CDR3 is TGTGCCAGCAGTTTATTTCAGATAGCCAAAAACATTCAGTACTTC. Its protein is CASSLFQIAKNIQYF.

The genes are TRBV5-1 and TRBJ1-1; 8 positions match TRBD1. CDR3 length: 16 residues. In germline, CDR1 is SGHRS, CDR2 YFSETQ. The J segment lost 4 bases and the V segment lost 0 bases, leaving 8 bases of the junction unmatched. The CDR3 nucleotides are TGCGCCAGCAGCTTGGCCCTCCTGACAGGGGCCACTGAAGCTTTCTTT. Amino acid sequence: CASSLALLTGATEAFF.

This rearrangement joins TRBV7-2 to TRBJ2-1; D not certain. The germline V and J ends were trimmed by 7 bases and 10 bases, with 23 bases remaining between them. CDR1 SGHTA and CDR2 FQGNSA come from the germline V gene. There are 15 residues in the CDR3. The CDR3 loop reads CASTSRPMPPEEQFF. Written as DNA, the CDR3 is TGTGCCAGCACCTCCCGGCCTATGCCTCCAGAAGAGCAGTTCTTC.

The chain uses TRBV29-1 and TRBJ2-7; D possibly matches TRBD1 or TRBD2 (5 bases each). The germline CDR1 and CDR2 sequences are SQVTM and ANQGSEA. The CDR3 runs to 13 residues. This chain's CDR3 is CSGTAPSSYEQYF. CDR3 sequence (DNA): TGCAGTGGGACGGCCCCTAGCTCCTACGAGCAGTACTTC.

DNA for the CDR3: TGTGCCAGCAGCCTCCTTAGACGACGGGACTCTGGAAACACCATATATTTT. Protein product: CASSLLRRRDSGNTIYF. The chain joins TRBV13 to TRBJ1-3; no reliable D call. The CDR3 is 17 amino acids. Between the trimmed V and J ends, which lost 5 bases and 0 bases, there was a span of 17 bases. The germline V gene encodes CDR1 PRHDT and CDR2 FYEKMQ (reference sequence).

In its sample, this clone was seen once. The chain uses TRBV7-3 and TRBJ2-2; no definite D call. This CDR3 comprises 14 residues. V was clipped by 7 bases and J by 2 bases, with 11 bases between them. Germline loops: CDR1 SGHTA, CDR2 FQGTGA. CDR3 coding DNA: TGTGCCAGCAAAGATTCGACCAACACCGGGGAGCTGTTTTTT. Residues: CASKDSTNTGELFF.

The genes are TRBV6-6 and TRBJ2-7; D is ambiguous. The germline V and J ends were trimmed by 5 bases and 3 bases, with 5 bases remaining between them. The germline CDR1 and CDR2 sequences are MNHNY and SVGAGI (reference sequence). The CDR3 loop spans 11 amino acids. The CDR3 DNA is TGTGCCAGCAGTAACCTCTACGAGCAGTACTTC. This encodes CASSNLYEQYF.

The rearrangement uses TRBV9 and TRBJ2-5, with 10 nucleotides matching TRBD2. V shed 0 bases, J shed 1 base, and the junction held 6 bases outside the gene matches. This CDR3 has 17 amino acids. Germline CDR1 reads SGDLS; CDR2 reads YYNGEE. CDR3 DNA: TGTGCCAGCAGCGTAGGGGCAGCGGGGGGGTTCCAAGAGACCCAGTACTTC. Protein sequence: CASSVGAAGGFQETQYF.

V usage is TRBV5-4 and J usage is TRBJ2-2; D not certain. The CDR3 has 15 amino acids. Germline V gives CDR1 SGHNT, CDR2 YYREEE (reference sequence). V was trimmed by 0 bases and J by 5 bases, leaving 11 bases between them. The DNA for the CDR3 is TGTGCCAGCAGCTTGGTTACTAACCCGACCGGGGAGCTGTTTTTT. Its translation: CASSLVTNPTGELFF.

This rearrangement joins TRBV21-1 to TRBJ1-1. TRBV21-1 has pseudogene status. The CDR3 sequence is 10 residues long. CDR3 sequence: CASIRLEAFF. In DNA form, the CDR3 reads TGTGCCAGCATCCGGCTAGAAGCTTTCTTT.

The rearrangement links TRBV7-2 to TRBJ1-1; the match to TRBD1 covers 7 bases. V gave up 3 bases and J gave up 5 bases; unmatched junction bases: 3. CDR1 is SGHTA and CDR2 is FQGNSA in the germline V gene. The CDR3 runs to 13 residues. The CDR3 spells CASSFNRGTEAFF. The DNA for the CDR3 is TGTGCCAGCAGCTTTAACAGGGGTACTGAAGCTTTCTTT.

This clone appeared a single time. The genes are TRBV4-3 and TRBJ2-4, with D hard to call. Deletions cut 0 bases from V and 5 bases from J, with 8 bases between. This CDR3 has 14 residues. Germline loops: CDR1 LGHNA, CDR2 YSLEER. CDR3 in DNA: TGCGCCAGCAGCCAAGATCTCGGCGAAAACATTCAGTACTTC. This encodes CASSQDLGENIQYF.

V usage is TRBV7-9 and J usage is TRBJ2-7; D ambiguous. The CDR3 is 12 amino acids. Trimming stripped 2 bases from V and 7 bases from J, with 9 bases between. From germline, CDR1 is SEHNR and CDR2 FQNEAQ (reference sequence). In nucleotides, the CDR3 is TGTGCCAGCAGCTTAATGGTCACGGAGCAGTACTTC. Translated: CASSLMVTEQYF.

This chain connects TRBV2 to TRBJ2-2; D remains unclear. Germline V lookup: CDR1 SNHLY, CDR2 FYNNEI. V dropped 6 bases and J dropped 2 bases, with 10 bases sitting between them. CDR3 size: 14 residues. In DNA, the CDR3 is TGTGCCAGCAGGACATTAAGAAACACCGGGGAGCTGTTTTTT. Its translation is CASRTLRNTGELFF.

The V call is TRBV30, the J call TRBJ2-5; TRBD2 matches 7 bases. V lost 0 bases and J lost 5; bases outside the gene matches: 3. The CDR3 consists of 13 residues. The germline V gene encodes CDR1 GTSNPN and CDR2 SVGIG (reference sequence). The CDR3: CAWSVGGGETQYF. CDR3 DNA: TGTGCCTGGAGTGTCGGGGGAGGGGAGACCCAGTACTTC.

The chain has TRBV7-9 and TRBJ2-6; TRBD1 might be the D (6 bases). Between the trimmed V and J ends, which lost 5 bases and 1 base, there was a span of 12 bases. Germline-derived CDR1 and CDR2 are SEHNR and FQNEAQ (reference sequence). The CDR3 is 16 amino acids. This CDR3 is CASSRDTESGANVLTF. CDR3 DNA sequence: TGTGCCAGCAGCCGGGACACCGAGTCTGGGGCCAACGTCCTGACTTTC.

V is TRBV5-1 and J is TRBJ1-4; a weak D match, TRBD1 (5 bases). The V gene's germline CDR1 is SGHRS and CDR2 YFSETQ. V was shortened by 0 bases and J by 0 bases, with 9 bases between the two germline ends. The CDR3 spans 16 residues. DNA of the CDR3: TGCGCCAGCAGCTTGGAGACAGCCGCAACTAATGAAAAACTGTTTTTT. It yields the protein CASSLETAATNEKLFF. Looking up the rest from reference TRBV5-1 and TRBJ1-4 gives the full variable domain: KAGVTQTPRYLIKTRGQQVTLSCSPISGHRSVSWYQQTPGQGLQFLFEYFSETQRNKGNFPGRFSGRQFSNSRSEMNVSTLELGDSALYLCASSLETAATNEKLFFGSGTQLSVL.

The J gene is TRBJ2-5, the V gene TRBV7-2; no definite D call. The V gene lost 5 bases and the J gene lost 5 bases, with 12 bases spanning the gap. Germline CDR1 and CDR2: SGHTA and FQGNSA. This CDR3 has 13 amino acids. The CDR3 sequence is CASSAERQETQYF. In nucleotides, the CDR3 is TGTGCCAGCAGCGCCGAAAGGCAGGAGACCCAGTACTTC. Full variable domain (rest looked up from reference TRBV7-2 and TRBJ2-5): GAGVSQSPSNKVTEKGKDVELRCDPISGHTALYWYRQSLGQGLEFLIYFQGNSAPDKSGLPSDRFSAERTGGSVSTLTIQRTQQEDSAVYLCASSAERQETQYFGPGTRLLVL.